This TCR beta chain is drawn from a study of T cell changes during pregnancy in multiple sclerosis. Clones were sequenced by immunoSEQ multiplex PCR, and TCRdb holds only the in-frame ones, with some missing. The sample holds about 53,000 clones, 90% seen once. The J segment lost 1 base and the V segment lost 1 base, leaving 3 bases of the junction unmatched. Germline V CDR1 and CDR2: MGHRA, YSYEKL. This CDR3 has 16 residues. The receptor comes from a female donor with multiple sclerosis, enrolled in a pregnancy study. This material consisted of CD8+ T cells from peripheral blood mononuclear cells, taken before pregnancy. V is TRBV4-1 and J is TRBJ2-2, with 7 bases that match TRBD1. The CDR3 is CASSQAGTENTGELFF. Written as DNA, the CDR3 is TGCGCCAGCAGCCAAGCGGGGACAGAGAACACCGGGGAGCTGTTTTTT.